This T cell receptor beta chain was identified during a study of blood T cell repertoires in COVID-19 (dated by TCRdb to the early 2020s). At the level of the whole study: Samples from collaborators originated in the United States, Italy and Spain and spanned both the acute and convalescent phases of COVID-19. The prospective study material was composed of cDNA or gDNA derived from T cells, B-cell-depleted T cells, or PBMCs. The dataset comprised deeply sampled blood TCRbeta repertoires from subjects exposed to, actively infected with, or recovered from COVID-19. A freely available public database, intended as a resource for researchers studying the immune response to SARS-CoV-2, is where the repertoires were released. Samples were obtained from the ongoing ImmuneRACE study (first 160 participants) and from some 1,200 subjects provided by 6 global collaborators. Sample metadata almost always included a de-identified subject ID, COVID-19 status, age in years and sex. Where available, HLA class I and class II types were obtained from metadata supplied by the sample provider rather than from assay-based typing.

The cysteine opens and the phenylalanine closes a CDR3 of 14 amino acids. The entry retains the CDR3 DNA only, 42 bases that are in frame from base 1. From V the trimming removes 9 bases and from J it removes 5 bases, while the gene matches leave 13 bases of the junction unaccounted for. Taken from the germline V gene, the CDR1 and CDR2 loops are MDHEN and SYDVKM. In the case of this clone: Its antigen is currently not known. No base qualities exist here, and no much larger clone lies one base off it.

One collaborating source in Seattle enrolled patients while the patients were actively infected and followed the patients over time throughout the course of disease. Whole blood was collected in K2EDTA tubes by collaborating institutions according to the institutions' own protocols. For TCRbeta analysis, collaborators shipped samples in one of three forms: frozen whole blood, isolated PBMCs, or DNA extracted from either of those sample types. Results and caveats for the whole study, not just this receptor: Clinical and demographic metadata were provided uncurated, with the amount varying by source and participant.

TCRbeta CDR3 regions were amplified from genomic DNA by means of the immunoSEQ Assay, a bias-controlled multiplex PCR. The authors' analysis ran thus. The number of nucleated cells in each sample was estimated by amplification of reference gene primers within the assay. To quantify the absolute abundance of each unique TCRbeta CDR3 rearrangement, sequence reads were collapsed and filtered. For each sample, productive Simpson clonality was calculated as the square root of Simpson's diversity index over productive rearrangements. The source is immuneACCESS, and TCRdb retained only in-frame sequences with V and J called. Part of the clones is not carried over; for the studies checked, unresolved V genes explain less than half of this, and the remainder is unexplained. V and J calls and clone size are copied from that table; D and trimming were computed from the DNA. This sample gives fewer than 65,000 clones in total; over 80% of them show up just once. The ten top clones hold roughly 10% of the sample.

This receptor was taken from a man aged 25-40 years with COVID-19, enrolled during active disease. The specimen was peripheral blood. This chain is built from TRBV28 and TRBJ2-7; TRBD2 aligns with 7 central bases. In nucleotide form, the sequence is TGTGCCAGTGGGAGGGTTTTTAGAAACAACGAGCAGTACTTC. The resulting protein is CASGRVFRNNEQYF.